This T cell receptor beta chain was recovered during a study of Ad26.COV2.S vaccination and SARS-CoV-2 variants. This clone was detected only a few times. The treatment denotes: over 15 received Ad26.COV2.S at low or high dose, single or two shots; five or six received placebo; per-sample allocation not given. Sampling took place 63 days after the first vaccine or placebo injection. Using immunoSEQ multiplex PCR, the repertoire was profiled, and TCRdb retains in-frame clones only, with some absent. Among some 320,000 clones listed, about 86% were seen once. This CDR3 comprises 12 residues. In germline, CDR1 is MNHEY, CDR2 SMNVEV (reference sequence). The V gene lost 6 bases and the J gene lost 6 bases, with 9 bases spanning the gap.

The source material was peripheral blood, sampled in a trial of Ad26.COV2.S vaccine versus placebo. The rearrangement joins TRBV27 to TRBJ2-1, with no clear D. The receptor was derived from a person aged 18 to 59 who received the Ad26.COV2.S COVID-19 vaccine or a placebo. Here the CDR3 DNA reads TGTGCCAGCAGCGGGTTCAGCAATGAGCAGTTCTTC. Protein: CASSGFSNEQFF.